Listed below are T cell receptor beta chains from one sample, sequenced in a study of T cell clonotyping in hematopoietic cell transplantation. This table comes from immunoSEQ multiplex PCR, and its TCRdb copy is limited to in-frame clones, with some not included. The repertoire holds roughly 34,000 clones, with 85% to 95% as singletons. Sequenced here: peripheral blood mononuclear cells, sampled before stem cell transplant. These receptors came from a man in his forties with chronic myeloid leukemia. Some clones in this sample may be carry-over from other donors' samples. Both conserved end residues are part of each CDR3. A D gene is named only where the DNA matches it firmly. Size values are once, few and many counts, or a class for expanded clones, and some rows have none.

D gene,J gene,clone size,V gene,CDR3 protein,CDR3 DNA
.,TRBJ1-2,.,TRBV18,CASSPPVAGAVYGYTF,TGTGCCAGCTCACCACCTGTGGCAGGCGCCGTCTATGGCTACACCTTC
TRBD1,TRBJ2-4,.,TRBV5-8,CASSFDRGVARNIQYF,TGTGCCAGCAGCTTCGACAGGGGGGTGGCAAGGAACATTCAGTACTTC
TRBD2,TRBJ2-7,once,TRBV11-1,CASSRNSGGLYYEQYF,TGTGCCAGCAGCCGGAACAGCGGGGGACTCTATTACGAGCAGTACTTC
.,TRBJ2-3,.,TRBV29-1,CSVEDNADTQYF,TGCAGCGTTGAAGATAACGCAGATACGCAGTATTTT
.,TRBJ2-5,.,TRBV6-5,CASRESGQETQYF,TGTGCCAGCAGGGAGAGCGGCCAAGAGACCCAGTACTTC
TRBD1,TRBJ2-2,.,TRBV6-4,CASSDSGTGTGELFF,TGTGCCAGCAGTGACTCGGGGACAGGGACCGGGGAGCTGTTTTTT
TRBD2,TRBJ2-1,.,TRBV5-1,CASSLPGGVYNEQFF,TGCGCCAGCAGCCTGCCGGGGGGGGTCTACAATGAGCAGTTCTTC
.,TRBJ2-3,once,TRBV11-1,CASSSRQGGDTQYF,TGTGCCAGCAGCTCCCGACAGGGAGGAGATACGCAGTATTTT
.,TRBJ1-1,.,TRBV7-2,CASSSGRNTEAFF,TGTGCCAGCAGCTCAGGTCGGAACACTGAAGCTTTCTTT
.,TRBJ1-2,.,TRBV19,CASSPREGLAYGYTF,TGTGCCAGTAGTCCCAGGGAAGGGTTGGCCTATGGCTACACCTTC
TRBD1,TRBJ2-1,once,TRBV2,CASRGTGSTQFF,TGTGCCAGCAGGGGGACAGGTTCAACGCAGTTCTTC
.,TRBJ2-2,.,TRBV7-6,CASSLGGAVTGELFF,TGTGCCAGCAGCCTGGGGGGGGCGGTGACCGGGGAGCTGTTTTTT
TRBD1,TRBJ1-6,once,TRBV6-1,CASSADRGDSPLHF,TGCGCCAGCAGTGCCGACAGGGGGGATTCACCCCTCCACTTT
TRBD1,TRBJ1-1,.,TRBV28,CASSLPRQGVMNTEAFF,TGTGCCAGCAGTTTACCCCGACAGGGAGTCATGAACACTGAAGCTTTCTTT
TRBD1,TRBJ2-7,.,TRBV9,CASSTSDRGRTYEQYF,TGTGCCAGCAGCACCTCCGACAGGGGGAGGACCTACGAGCAGTACTTC
.,TRBJ1-3,once,TRBV25-1,CASSERGGPGNTIYF,TGTGCCAGCAGTGAAAGAGGAGGTCCTGGAAACACCATATATTTT
.,TRBJ2-3,.,TRBV5-1,CASSSGTVDTDTQYF,TGCGCCAGCAGCTCCGGGACCGTGGACACAGATACGCAGTATTTT
TRBD1,TRBJ1-1,.,TRBV30,CAFIDRAEVRTEAFF,TGTGCCTTTATTGACAGGGCTGAGGTCCGCACTGAAGCTTTCTTT
.,TRBJ1-6,.,TRBV11-1,CASSYFEGPLHF,TGTGCCAGCAGCTATTTTGAAGGCCCCCTCCACTTT
.,TRBJ1-5,.,TRBV9,CASSVEDNQPQHF,TGTGCCAGCAGCGTAGAGGACAATCAGCCCCAGCATTTT
.,TRBJ2-5,.,TRBV19,CASSGADGETQYF,TGTGCCAGTTCGGGGGCGGACGGGGAGACCCAGTACTTC
.,TRBJ1-1,.,TRBV7-6,CASSFLVVRGTNTEAFF,TGTGCCAGCAGCTTTTTAGTGGTCCGAGGAACGAACACTGAAGCTTTCTTT
.,TRBJ2-7,.,TRBV5-1,CASSSLGTPEQYF,TGCGCCAGCAGCTCCCTCGGGACCCCCGAGCAGTACTTC
TRBD1,TRBJ1-1,.,TRBV7-2,CASSLDPQGMNTEAFF,TGTGCCAGCAGCTTAGACCCACAGGGGATGAACACTGAAGCTTTCTTT
TRBD1,TRBJ2-7,.,TRBV11-2,CASSFSGQGSYEQYF,TGTGCCAGCAGCTTCTCGGGACAGGGTTCCTACGAGCAGTACTTC
TRBD1,TRBJ2-2,.,TRBV5-1,CASVTGTGNTGELFF,TGCGCCAGCGTTACCGGGACAGGGAACACCGGGGAGCTGTTTTTT
.,TRBJ1-1,few,TRBV2,CASSVEGLKGEAFF,TGTGCCAGCAGTGTTGAGGGTTTGAAAGGTGAAGCTTTCTTT
TRBD2,TRBJ2-7,.,TRBV7-3,CASSLSGGAQYEQYF,TGTGCCAGCAGCCTTAGCGGGGGGGCCCAGTACGAGCAGTACTTC
.,TRBJ2-2,.,TRBV7-3,CASALGGTNTGELFF,TGTGCCAGCGCTTTAGGGGGGACAAACACCGGGGAGCTGTTTTTT
.,TRBJ2-4,.,TRBV27,CASSLGIGSKNIQYF,TGTGCCAGCAGTCTGGGCATCGGGTCAAAAAACATTCAGTACTTC
.,TRBJ1-1,.,TRBV7-8,CASSPANTEAFF,TGTGCCAGCTCCCCGGCTAACACTGAAGCTTTCTTT
TRBD2,TRBJ2-1,.,TRBV7-2,CASSPGTTYNEQFF,TGTGCCAGCAGCCCCGGGACTACGTACAATGAGCAGTTCTTC
.,TRBJ2-7,.,TRBV18,CASSPPSRDYEQYF,TGTGCCAGCTCACCACCGAGCAGAGACTACGAGCAGTACTTC
.,TRBJ2-1,.,TRBV7-6,CASSLERATYNEQFF,TGTGCCAGCAGCTTAGAAAGGGCCACCTACAATGAGCAGTTCTTC
.,TRBJ1-3,.,TRBV28,CASSLGPEMGNTIYF,TGTGCCAGCAGCCTGGGGCCTGAGATGGGAAACACCATATATTTT
.,TRBJ1-2,.,TRBV25-1,CASVPSGGGNGYTF,TGTGCCAGCGTACCCTCCGGGGGGGGGAATGGCTACACCTTC
.,TRBJ1-1,once,TRBV11-3,CASSFQENTEAFF,TGTGCCAGCAGCTTCCAAGAGAACACTGAAGCTTTCTTT
.,TRBJ1-2,.,TRBV28,CASSAGLAGYTF,TGTGCCAGCAGTGCCGGACTAGCCGGCTACACCTTC
TRBD1,TRBJ1-5,.,TRBV7-8,CASSLQGGLREPQHF,TGTGCCAGCAGCTTACAGGGGGGGCTCAGGGAGCCCCAGCATTTT
.,TRBJ2-5,.,TRBV5-4,CASSPRDGGPETQYF,TGTGCCAGCAGCCCACGCGACGGGGGCCCCGAGACCCAGTACTTC